This TCR beta chain appears in the sequencing data of a study of shared clonotypes between healthy human individuals. On the study more broadly: A couple of female and three male donors aged 18 to 49 were enrolled.

With V trimmed by 0 bases and J by 0 bases, 8 bases remained unmatched. There are 19 residues in the CDR3. CDR1 SGHDN and CDR2 FVKESK come from the germline V gene. Assay used: immunoSEQ multiplex PCR; TCRdb lists only in-frame clones, some missing. In the table there are roughly 2,000,000 clones, about 95% of which are singletons. Naivety among CD8 cells was defined by CD45RO negativity and positive CCR7 selection, thereby excluding terminally differentiated effector memory CD45RA+ cells. Sequenced sample: naive CD8+ T cells sorted from blood. This sequence joins TRBV14 and TRBJ2-6; 7 nucleotides align to TRBD1. The TCR was taken from a man aged 18 to 35 in good health. The DNA of the CDR3 is TGTGCCAGCAGCCAAGATTCCCAGGGGGTGATCTCTGGGGCCAACGTCCTGACTTTC. Amino acid sequence: CASSQDSQGVISGANVLTF.